Presented here are 9 T cell receptor beta chains from one specimen sequenced in a study of T-cell memory formation after mild COVID-19. A single record per CDR3 protein comes from TCRdb applying MiXCR to the 5' RACE reads. This sample has around 200,000 distinct CDR3 sequences; over 20% occur once, and the top ten carry approximately 22%. Input material: PBMCs or a T cell subset sorted from them (not recorded which). These receptors came from an adult woman who had mild COVID-19 (a few samples of this study predate the infection). Cell type and time point are not known.

This chain joins TRBV20-1 and TRBJ2-3; TRBD2 aligns across 8 bases. Germline trimming cut 6 bases from V and 0 bases from J; bases unmatched to any gene: 5. The CDR3 extends over 14 amino acids. CDR1 is DFQATT and CDR2 is SNEGSKA in the germline V gene (reference sequence). The CDR3 loop reads CSACSGISTDTQYF. CDR3 coding DNA: TGCAGTGCATGTAGCGGGATTAGCACAGATACGCAGTATTTT.

This clonotype was counted only a few times. The chain has TRBV5-1 and TRBJ1-1; perhaps TRBD1 as D (6 bases). This CDR3 spans 14 amino acids. Trimming cost V 4 bases and J 1 base, with 11 bases left between them. CDR1 is SGHRS, CDR2 YFSETQ, per germline. The CDR3 nucleotides read TGCGCCAGCAGCGACGGAGGGGGGAACACTGAAGCTTTCTTT. Its protein is CASSDGGGNTEAFF.

This clonotype was seen many times. The CDR3 bases are TGCGCCAGCAGCGGCCTAACTAGCGACACAGGTGACTACGAGCAGTACTTC. It encodes CASSGLTSDTGDYEQYF. The chain couples TRBV5-1 to TRBJ2-7, with 7 bases fitting TRBD2. V shed 4 bases and J 3 bases; nucleotides not matched to a gene: 16. The CDR3 is made up of 17 amino acids. Germline-derived CDR1 and CDR2 are SGHRS and YFSETQ.

The chain employs TRBV7-8 and TRBJ2-2; possible D gene TRBD2, 6 bases. Deletions cut 3 bases from V and 2 bases from J, with 13 bases between. This CDR3 comprises 16 residues. CDR1 SGHVS and CDR2 FQNEAQ come from the germline V gene. CDR3 nucleotides: TGTGCCAGCAGCTTCTTTTGGCGGGAAAACACCGGGGAGCTGTTTTTT. Its translation is CASSFFWRENTGELFF.

This clonotype was seen a few times. The V call is TRBV4-3, the J call TRBJ1-1; the D is unclear. CDR1 is LGHNA and CDR2 is YSLEER in the germline V gene. The CDR3 has 14 residues. V gave up 4 bases and J gave up 2 bases, with 11 bases separating them. Written as DNA, the CDR3 is TGCGCCAGCAGCCGGACGACGGAAAACACTGAAGCTTTCTTT. Translation gives CASSRTTENTEAFF.

CDR3 sequence (DNA): TGTGCCAGCAGCAAAGCCCTCGATCAGGGGTGCACTGAAGCTTTCTTT. Its translation: CASSKALDQGCTEAFF. V and J are TRBV21-1 and TRBJ1-1; the table assigns TRBD1, which was not confirmed against the DNA. TRBV21-1 is termed a pseudogene. This CDR3 has 16 amino acids.

The chain couples TRBV6-4 to TRBJ2-7, with D possibly TRBD1 on 5 matching bases. V lost 4 bases, J lost 9 bases, and 10 bases lay in between. Germline V lookup: CDR1 MRHNA, CDR2 SNTAGT. The CDR3 extends over 11 amino acids. This CDR3 reads CASSGRQTQYF. The CDR3 region has the DNA TGTGCCAGCAGTGGCAGACAGACGCAGTACTTC.

The chain combines TRBV20-1 with TRBJ2-1, with TRBD2 identical over 10 bases. The CDR3 has 17 amino acids. CDR1 is DFQATT, CDR2 SNEGSKA, per germline (reference sequence). V was clipped by 2 bases and J by 5 bases; unmatched bases: 12. In DNA form, the CDR3 reads TGCAGTGCTAGAATGGGGTGGGCTAGCGGGGGACACAATGAGCAGTTCTTC. This gives the protein CSARMGWASGGHNEQFF.

The V and J genes are TRBV6-2 or TRBV6-3 and TRBJ2-7; tentative D call: TRBD1 (6 bases). V was pared by 0 bases and J by 6 bases, with 21 bases between. Germline lookup yields CDR1 MNHEY and CDR2 SVGEGT. CDR3 size: 17 residues. The CDR3 reads CASSYSLVGTSYPEQYF. The CDR3 DNA reads TGTGCCAGCAGTTACTCGTTGGTCGGGACAAGTTATCCCGAGCAGTACTTC.